This section outlines one T cell receptor (beta chain) sequence together with its context. Its target is not known. Clones were sequenced by immunoSEQ multiplex PCR, and TCRdb holds only the in-frame ones, with some missing. The sample includes some 76,000 clones, 90% to 96% of them seen just once. The CDR3 consists of 13 residues. Trimming took off 4 bases at V and 7 bases at J, with 13 bases between the two ends. Germline V gives CDR1 MNHEY, CDR2 SMNVEV (reference sequence). This record comes from a study of T cell clonotyping in hematopoietic cell transplantation. Time point: recipient sample about 28 days before transplant, after cytoreduction. Study observations and caveats: After transplant, recipient diversity fell while pathologically expanded clonotypes grew through day 180.

Specimen: peripheral blood mononuclear cells, collected before stem cell transplant. V usage is TRBV27 and J usage is TRBJ1-2, with D possibly matching TRBD1 (5 bases). The clonotype comes from a woman between 45 and 60 years old with acute myeloid leukemia. Some clones in this sample may be carry-over from other donors' samples. The chain's CDR3 is CASSSSIQAGYTF. Written as DNA, the CDR3 is TGTGCCAGCAGTTCATCGATACAGGCTGGCTACACCTTC.